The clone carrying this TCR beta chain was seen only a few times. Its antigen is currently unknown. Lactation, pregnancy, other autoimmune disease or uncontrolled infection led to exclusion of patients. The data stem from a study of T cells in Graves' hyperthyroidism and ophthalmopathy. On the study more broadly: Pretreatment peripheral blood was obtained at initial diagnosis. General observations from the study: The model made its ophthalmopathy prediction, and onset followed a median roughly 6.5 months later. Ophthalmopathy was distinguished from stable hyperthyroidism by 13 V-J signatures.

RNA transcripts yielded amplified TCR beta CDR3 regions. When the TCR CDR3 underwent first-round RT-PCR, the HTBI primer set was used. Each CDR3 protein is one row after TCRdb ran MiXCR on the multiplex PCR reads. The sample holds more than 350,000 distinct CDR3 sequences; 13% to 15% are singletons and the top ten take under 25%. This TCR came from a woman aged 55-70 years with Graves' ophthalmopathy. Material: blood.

DNA for the CDR3: TGTGCCAGCAGCCAAGACGATCTCCAAGAGACCCAGTACTTC. It is translated as CASSQDDLQETQYF. V and J are TRBV14 and TRBJ2-5; D remains ambiguous. There are 14 residues in the CDR3. Deletions cut 0 bases from V and 1 base from J, with 6 bases between. From germline, CDR1 is SGHDN and CDR2 FVKESK.